The 10 T cell receptor beta chains below all came from one sample that was sequenced in a study of T cells expressing NK-cell markers. Each CDR3 protein gets one entry in TCRdb, which reprocessed the 5' RACE reads and gives no DNA. This sample contains a few hundred thousand distinct CDR3 sequences. Sample: blood T cells: a sorted CD56 or NKG2C T cell subset, CD4+ or CD8+ T cells, or bulk PBMC T cells (not recorded which). These receptors were collected from a man aged 18 to 69 in good health.

The chain uses TRBV5-5 and TRBJ2-3; TCRdb outputs TRBD2, but without DNA this stays unchecked. This CDR3 is built from 18 residues. Germline lookup yields CDR1 SGHKS and CDR2 YYEKEE (reference sequence). This CDR3 is CASSNGPGSGGAEDTQYF.

The genes are TRBV6-1 and TRBJ1-4; lacking DNA, the TRBD1 call made by TCRdb goes unchecked. The CDR3 loop spans 13 amino acids. Germline V gene sequence: CDR1 MNHNS, CDR2 SASEGT. The CDR3 is CAPIRGQSEKLFF.

This chain connects TRBV7-9 to TRBJ2-3; TCRdb's D call of TRBD1 is untestable without DNA. The germline gives CDR1 SEHNR, CDR2 FQNEAQ (reference sequence). The CDR3 sequence is 16 residues long. The CDR3 sequence: CASSSRPRGGTDTQYF.

The chain couples TRBV20-1 to TRBJ2-1. In germline, CDR1 is DFQATT, CDR2 SNEGSKA (reference sequence). The CDR3 has 14 residues. CDR3 in amino acids: CSAKDSTTYNEQFF.

The chain carries TRBV5-6 and TRBJ2-5; TCRdb outputs TRBD2, but without DNA this stays unchecked. The CDR3 covers 16 residues. Looked up from germline, CDR1 is SGHDT and CDR2 is YYEEEE. The CDR3 sequence: CASSLRTSGTSETQYF.

The chain carries TRBV28 and TRBJ1-2. Germline-derived CDR1 and CDR2 are MDHEN and SYDVKM. This CDR3 is 14 amino acids long. CDR3 sequence reads: CASSLWQNDYGYTF.

The chain has TRBV19 and TRBJ2-7; with no DNA, the TCRdb D assignment of TRBD1 cannot be verified. The germline V gene encodes CDR1 LNHDA and CDR2 SQIVND (reference sequence). CDR3 length equals 16 residues. The CDR3 sequence is CASSPLRDGRPYEQYF. Complete variable domain (other parts from reference TRBV19 and TRBJ2-7): DGGITQSPKYLFRKEGQNVTLSCEQNLNHDAMYWYRQDPGQGLRLIYYSQIVNDFQKGDIAEGYSVSREKKESFPLTVTSAQKNPTAFYLCASSPLRDGRPYEQYFGPGTRLTVT.

The genes are TRBV20-1 and TRBJ1-1; there is no DNA to check the TCRdb D call of TRBD1. Germline lookup yields CDR1 DFQATT and CDR2 SNEGSKA (reference sequence). The CDR3 is 14 amino acids. The CDR3 spells CSARVSRGNGEAFF.

This CDR3 reads CASRDRTGRFNTEAFF. The chain employs TRBV27 and TRBJ1-1; TCRdb lists TRBD1, though no DNA is available to test this call. This CDR3 comprises 16 residues. The germline gives CDR1 MNHEY, CDR2 SMNVEV (reference sequence).

This rearrangement joins TRBV28 to TRBJ1-3; the TCRdb D gene call, TRBD1, has no DNA to confirm it. Per the germline V gene, CDR1 is MDHEN and CDR2 is SYDVKM. The length of the CDR3 is 16 residues. The CDR3 reads CASSWDSLSSGNTIYF.